The 11 T cell receptor beta chains presented below share a single source sample, sequenced in a study of cytomegalovirus exposure and HLA in healthy donors. The primer mix had 60 Vbeta and 13 Jbeta primers. Clones were read by immunoSEQ multiplex PCR, and TCRdb kept only the in-frame ones, dropping some. The table records about 240,000 clones, over 80% of them present only once. Sequencing was carried out using PBMCs. The receptors derive from a woman in her thirties or forties in good health and CMV-seropositive.

The chain carries TRBV13 and TRBJ2-3; 13 nucleotides align to TRBD2. Per the germline V gene, CDR1 is PRHDT and CDR2 is FYEKMQ (reference sequence). Trimming removed 5 bases from V and 2 bases from J; junction bases left unmatched: 4. This CDR3 has 16 amino acids. In DNA form, the CDR3 reads TGTGCCAGCAGCCGGGGGACTAGCGGGGCCACAGATACGCAGTATTTT. Its protein product is CASSRGTSGATDTQYF.

The chain employs TRBV4-2 and TRBJ2-1; the D is unclear. V was trimmed by 0 bases and J by 0 bases, leaving 12 bases between them. Germline V gene data show CDR1 as LGHNA and CDR2 as YNFKEQ. The CDR3 covers 17 residues. The CDR3, as DNA: TGTGCCAGCAGCCAAGACATCCTCCCCAGCTCCTACAATGAGCAGTTCTTC. It codes for CASSQDILPSSYNEQFF.

V gene TRBV9 combines with J gene TRBJ2-1; the match to TRBD2 covers 10 bases. CDR1 and CDR2 (germline): SGDLS, YYNGEE. The trim removed 4 bases at V and 0 bases at J, leaving 7 bases unmatched. The length of the CDR3 is 17 residues. This CDR3 reads CASSNSGGTSSYNEQFF. The CDR3 DNA follows: TGTGCCAGCAGCAATAGCGGGGGGACCAGCTCCTACAATGAGCAGTTCTTC.

The chain links TRBV6-5 to TRBJ2-1; D call uncertain. Between the trimmed V and J ends, which lost 2 bases and 0 bases, there was a span of 8 bases. Per germline, CDR1 MNHEY and CDR2 SVGAGI. This CDR3 region has 15 residues. CDR3 sequence (DNA): TGTGCCAGCAGTTACGGGCTAACCTCCTACAATGAGCAGTTCTTC. Amino acid sequence: CASSYGLTSYNEQFF.

This clone has just one count. The chain couples TRBV19 to TRBJ2-2, with D perhaps matching TRBD1 (6 bases). This CDR3 contains 15 residues. The V and J ends lost 7 bases and 2 bases respectively, with 14 bases between them. Germline lookup yields CDR1 LNHDA and CDR2 SQIVND (reference sequence). This CDR3 is CASKVVQGNTGELFF. For the CDR3, the DNA is TGTGCCAGTAAGGTGGTACAGGGTAACACCGGGGAGCTGTTTTTT.

This chain links TRBV6-1 with TRBJ2-7, with 10 bases identical to TRBD1. V lost 6 bases to trimming and J lost 0 bases; unmatched junction nucleotides: 5. The CDR3 is 15 amino acids. Germline CDR1 is MNHNS and CDR2 is SASEGT. The CDR3 coding sequence is TGTGCCAGCAGATTGACAGGGGGCGCCTCCTACGAGCAGTACTTC. This encodes CASRLTGGASYEQYF.

This clone was detected ten times or more. The V call is TRBV19, the J call TRBJ2-7; 8 nucleotides match TRBD2. Trimming cost V 5 bases and J 2 bases; bases outside gene matches: 11. This CDR3 contains 16 residues. CDR1 and CDR2 from the germline V gene are LNHDA and SQIVND (reference sequence). DNA of the CDR3: TGTGCCAGTAGTCCCATTACTAGCGGAGGCCCCTACGAGCAGTACTTC. Encoded protein: CASSPITSGGPYEQYF.

This chain connects TRBV4-3 to TRBJ2-7; 9 bases align to TRBD1. V gave up 4 bases and J gave up 3 bases; unmatched junction bases: 4. Germline CDR1 reads LGHNA; CDR2 reads YSLEER. CDR3 length: 14 residues. DNA of the CDR3: TGCGCCAGCAGCCTTCGGGACAGGGACTACGAGCAGTACTTC. It translates to CASSLRDRDYEQYF.

The rearrangement joins TRBV7-3 to TRBJ1-3, with a tentative D call TRBD1 (5 bases). Per the germline V gene, CDR1 is SGHTA and CDR2 is FQGTGA. V lost 1 base and J lost 2, with 18 bases in between. The CDR3 consists of 18 residues. The CDR3 sequence: CASSLRGSGGTAGNTIYF. CDR3 bases: TGTGCCAGCAGCTTAAGGGGGTCTGGCGGGACGGCTGGAAACACCATATATTTT.

V gene TRBV9 combines with J gene TRBJ1-1; no firm D call. Germline V gene data show CDR1 as SGDLS and CDR2 as YYNGEE. The V end was cut by 3 bases, the J end by 1 base, with 4 bases between. This CDR3 region has 12 residues. The CDR3, as DNA: TGTGCCAGCAGCGGAGGGAACACTGAAGCTTTCTTT. This translates into CASSGGNTEAFF.

The V call is TRBV6-5, the J call TRBJ1-2, with 8 bases identical to TRBD1. This CDR3 contains 12 residues. J was trimmed by 12 bases and V by 8 bases; bases with no gene match: 11. Germline V gene lookup returns CDR1 MNHEY and CDR2 SVGAGI. This CDR3 reads CASSTGTGIDTF. In DNA form, the CDR3 reads TGTGCCAGCTCCACCGGGACAGGTATCGACACCTTC.